Ten or more counts support the clone carrying this T cell receptor (beta chain). Its antigen is currently unknown. This CDR3 region has 14 residues. The germline V gene encodes CDR1 SGHRS and CDR2 YFSETQ. V lost 4 bases and J lost 5, with 15 bases in between. This entry is derived from a study of regulatory T cells in long-lasting Graves disease. Study background: The study enrolled newly diagnosed Graves' patients on antithyroid drugs under 3 months. Overall study results and limits: Persistent Graves' patients showed reduced TCR diversity versus newly diagnosed patients. Persistent patients had more shared public clonotypes (roughly 2,700) than new patients (approximately 920).

Indicated time point: newly diagnosed GD, antithyroid drugs for less than 3 months. RNA extracted from PBMCs served as the sequencing template. iRepertoire HTBI primers and Arm-PCR of CDR3 regions built TCR beta libraries. TCRdb re-analysed the multiplex PCR reads in MiXCR, keeping a single row per CDR3 protein. Of about 460,000 distinct CDR3 sequences listed, 12% to 15% are singletons. This sample was also put to use in a study of T cells in Graves' hyperthyroidism and ophthalmopathy. That paper notes: Diagnostic assessment was based on clinical symptoms, serum thyroxine and TRAb, thyroid ultrasound and orbital computed tomography.

The rearrangement links TRBV5-1 to TRBJ2-5; a weak D match, TRBD1 (6 bases). Source: peripheral blood mononuclear cells (PBMCs), taken at new diagnosis, from a patient treated with antithyroid drugs. The sequence came from a woman aged 50 to 60 with Graves disease. CDR3 sequence: CASSEQGDSETQYF. The CDR3 DNA follows: TGCGCCAGCAGCGAACAGGGAGACTCGGAGACCCAGTACTTC. Full variable domain (outside the CDR3, taken from reference TRBV5-1 and TRBJ2-5): KAGVTQTPRYLIKTRGQQVTLSCSPISGHRSVSWYQQTPGQGLQFLFEYFSETQRNKGNFPGRFSGRQFSNSRSEMNVSTLELGDSALYLCASSEQGDSETQYFGPGTRLLVL.